These 29 T cell receptor beta chains came from one sample sequenced in a study of T cells in severe cutaneous drug reactions. Sequenced patients had Stevens-Johnson syndrome or toxic epidermal necrolysis caused by carbamazepine. The iRepertoire multiplex PCR system with TCR subtype-specific primers built both bulk and single-cell libraries. Using the multiplex PCR reads, TCRdb records one entry per CDR3 protein without DNA. The sample data list about 3,800 distinct CDR3 sequences. Material: PBMCs. The receptors stem from a human donor with Stevens-Johnson syndrome, a severe cutaneous drug reaction.

The chain is built from TRBV7-9 and TRBJ2-7; TCRdb selects TRBD2, and the lack of DNA leaves this call unchecked. The germline CDR1 and CDR2 sequences are SEHNR and FQNEAQ (reference sequence). There are 16 residues in the CDR3. CDR3 sequence: CASSSPVGERPYEQYF. The full variable domain, in which reference TRBV7-9 and TRBJ2-7 provide the parts outside the CDR3, is DTGVSQNPRHKITKRGQNVTFRCDPISEHNRLYWYRQTLGQGPEFLTYFQNEAQLEKSRLLSDRFSAERPKGSFSTLEIQRTEQGDSAMYLCASSSPVGERPYEQYFGPGTRLTVT.

Frequency places this clonotype as medium-sized. The J gene is TRBJ1-5, the V gene TRBV30. Germline loops: CDR1 GTSNPN, CDR2 SVGIG (reference sequence). CDR3 length: 14 residues. This chain's CDR3 is CAWSAGGVNQPQHF.

The V and J genes are TRBV30 and TRBJ2-3; TCRdb's D call, TRBD2, is unchecked because there is no DNA. The CDR3 sequence is 15 residues long. Germline lookup yields CDR1 GTSNPN and CDR2 SVGIG (reference sequence). The CDR3 loop is CAWSVGGSSPDTQYF.

The J gene is TRBJ2-7, the V gene TRBV7-9; TCRdb calls TRBD1, which cannot be checked without DNA. There are 13 residues in the CDR3. Germline CDR1 is SEHNR and CDR2 is FQNEAQ (reference sequence). The CDR3 protein is CASSSRGTSEQYF.

This chain connects TRBV10-3 to TRBJ2-2; TCRdb selects TRBD1, and the lack of DNA leaves this call unchecked. The CDR3 is 14 residues long. CDR1 and CDR2 (germline): ENHRY, SYGVKD. The CDR3 region is CATTGQGNTGELFF.

In terms of frequency, this clonotype is medium-sized. V is TRBV9 and J is TRBJ1-1. Germline lookup yields CDR1 SGDLS and CDR2 YYNGEE. This CDR3 region has 14 residues. The CDR3 protein is CASSVMRVGTEAFF.

The chain combines TRBV5-4 with TRBJ1-2; the D call from TCRdb, TRBD1, cannot be confirmed without DNA. The CDR3 spans 12 residues. Germline V CDR1 and CDR2: SGHNT, YYREEE (reference sequence). The CDR3 protein is CASSLGQNGYTF.

According to its frequency, this clonotype is medium-sized. The chain links TRBV10-2 to TRBJ1-1; TCRdb designates TRBD1, a call that cannot be tested without DNA. The germline CDR1 and CDR2 sequences are WSHSY and SAAADI. The CDR3 loop spans 16 amino acids. Here the CDR3 reads CATNPKGHGEGTEAFF.

J is TRBJ2-2 and V is TRBV29-1; no DNA is available, so the TRBD1 call from TCRdb remains unchecked. CDR1 and CDR2 (germline): SQVTM, ANQGSEA. The CDR3 is made up of 13 amino acids. CDR3 in amino acids: CSVGDSDTGELFF.

V usage is TRBV20-1 and J usage is TRBJ2-7. This CDR3 has 11 residues. Germline values: CDR1 DFQATT, CDR2 SNEGSKA (reference sequence). CDR3: CSGSTHYEQYF.

The chain combines TRBV29-1 with TRBJ2-3; TCRdb reports TRBD2, a call that lacks DNA to check it against. This CDR3 has 17 amino acids. Germline lookup yields CDR1 SQVTM and CDR2 ANQGSEA. The CDR3 here is CSVGPGLAGGFTDTQYF.

The rearrangement uses TRBV4-1 and TRBJ2-2; lacking DNA, the TRBD2 call made by TCRdb goes unchecked. Germline V CDR1 and CDR2: MGHRA, YSYEKL. This CDR3 is 16 amino acids long. The CDR3 loop reads CASSQPGLADSRELFF.

This clonotype is medium-sized (0.01 to 0.1%) by frequency. This chain connects TRBV2 to TRBJ1-2; TCRdb's D call, TRBD1, is unchecked because there is no DNA. Germline CDR1 and CDR2: SNHLY and FYNNEI. This CDR3 contains 12 residues. This chain's CDR3 is CASPTGDSGYTF.

This clonotype shows up as medium-sized by frequency. The chain employs TRBV6-2 or TRBV6-3 and TRBJ2-7; as DNA is missing, the TRBD2 call by TCRdb cannot be tested. This CDR3 region has 18 residues. CDR1 is MNHEY and CDR2 is SVGEGT in the germline V gene. CDR3 amino acids: CASSPPFGGLAASYEQYF.

V usage is TRBV4-1 and J usage is TRBJ2-1; the D gene TCRdb calls, TRBD1, cannot be checked with no DNA. This CDR3 has 16 residues. The germline V gene encodes CDR1 MGHRA and CDR2 YSYEKL. The CDR3 reads CASSQAGGEMYNEQFF.

The rearrangement joins TRBV6-2 or TRBV6-3 to TRBJ2-5; the D call of TRBD1 rests on TCRdb alone, since no DNA is present to check it. This CDR3 region has 14 residues. CDR1 is MNHEY and CDR2 is SVGEGT in the germline V gene. This CDR3 is CASTKVVGPETQYF.

J is TRBJ2-3 and V is TRBV19; TCRdb indicates TRBD1, and absent DNA this call remains unverified. Germline V gene lookup returns CDR1 LNHDA and CDR2 SQIVND (reference sequence). The length of the CDR3 is 14 residues. The CDR3 reads CASSFRTDPDTQYF.

The rearrangement joins TRBV5-5 to TRBJ2-3; TCRdb's D gene call, TRBD2, goes unchecked for lack of DNA. The germline gives CDR1 SGHKS, CDR2 YYEKEE (reference sequence). This CDR3 has 14 amino acids. The CDR3 loop is CASSFQRTTDEQYF.

The chain couples TRBV4-1 to TRBJ1-1; the D call of TRBD1 rests on TCRdb alone, since no DNA is present to check it. The CDR3 is 15 residues long. Germline CDR1 and CDR2: MGHRA and YSYEKL. This chain's CDR3 is CASSQVGPRGTEAFF.

This clonotype is classed as medium-sized (0.01 to 0.1%) by frequency. This chain joins TRBV28 and TRBJ1-5. CDR3 length: 15 residues. Germline CDR1 reads MDHEN; CDR2 reads SYDVKM. CDR3 protein: CASSSRAALNQPQHF.

Measured by frequency, this clonotype is large (0.1 to 1%). The V gene is TRBV6-6, the J gene TRBJ2-7. CDR1 is MNHNY and CDR2 is SVGAGI in the germline V gene (reference sequence). The CDR3 runs 14 residues. The CDR3 loop is CASSYAGVGYEQYF.

J is TRBJ1-5 and V is TRBV19; TCRdb indicates TRBD1, and absent DNA this call remains unverified. CDR1 is LNHDA and CDR2 is SQIVND in the germline V gene (reference sequence). The CDR3 spans 16 residues. CDR3 region: CASSIRQGSSNQPQHF.

The CDR3 here is CASSPGQGGGGEQFF. The J gene is TRBJ2-1, the V gene TRBV6-4; TCRdb lists TRBD1, though no DNA is available to test this call. Germline CDR1 reads MRHNA; CDR2 reads SNTAGT. The CDR3 has 15 residues.

J is TRBJ2-3 and V is TRBV6-4. The CDR3 contains 13 residues. The germline V gene encodes CDR1 MRHNA and CDR2 SNTAGT. CDR3 amino acids: CASSNYWGDTQYF.

The rearrangement uses TRBV4-3 and TRBJ2-1. CDR1 and CDR2 from the germline V gene are LGHNA and YSLEER. There are 14 residues in the CDR3. The CDR3 spells CASSQDFGGNEQFF.

V gene TRBV29-1 combines with J gene TRBJ1-3. There are 16 residues in the CDR3. The germline V gene has CDR1 SQVTM and CDR2 ANQGSEA. CDR3 amino acids: CSVTTPRRAAGNTIYF.

This clonotype shows up as medium-sized by frequency. This sequence joins TRBV6-1 and TRBJ2-7. The CDR3 is made up of 14 amino acids. The V gene's germline CDR1 is MNHNS and CDR2 SASEGT. This CDR3 is CASSEYKGSYEQYF.

This clonotype is identified as medium-sized from frequency. V and J are TRBV30 and TRBJ2-3; with no DNA, the TCRdb D assignment of TRBD1 cannot be verified. This CDR3 spans 13 amino acids. Per the germline V gene, CDR1 is GTSNPN and CDR2 is SVGIG (reference sequence). CDR3 residues: CACGDRATDTQYF.

The chain recombines TRBV6-5 with TRBJ2-1; lacking DNA, the TRBD2 call made by TCRdb goes unchecked. Looked up from germline, CDR1 is MNHEY and CDR2 is SVGAGI. The CDR3 has 15 residues. CDR3 region: CASMGRELGYNEQFF.